Shown below are 26 T cell receptor beta chains from a single sample sequenced in a study of blood T cell repertoires in COVID-19. The table came from immunoSEQ multiplex PCR; TCRdb's copy has only in-frame clones and leaves some out. The repertoire holds roughly 400,000 clones, with about 86% as singletons. The specimen sequenced was PBMCs or T cells enriched from blood (not recorded which). The source of these receptors is a woman in her fifties or sixties who had recovered from COVID-19.

This chain connects TRBV2 to TRBJ1-2; 7 positions match TRBD1. Trimming at V came to 1 base and at J to 4 bases, leaving 0 bases not matched to a gene. Germline CDR1 is SNHLY and CDR2 is FYNNEI. The CDR3 is 13 residues long. This chain's CDR3 is CASSEGDSYGYTF. Written as DNA, the CDR3 is TGTGCCAGCAGTGAAGGGGACAGCTATGGCTACACCTTC.

The chain links TRBV7-2 to TRBJ1-5; 7 bases agree with TRBD1. In germline, CDR1 is SGHTA, CDR2 FQGNSA. This CDR3 spans 15 amino acids. V lost 2 bases, J lost 3 bases, and 4 bases stayed unmatched. CDR3 coding DNA: TGTGCCAGCAGCTTAAGGGACAGAATCAATCAGCCCCAGCATTTT. Amino acids: CASSLRDRINQPQHF.

J is TRBJ2-3 and V is TRBV4-3, with D perhaps matching TRBD1 (6 bases). The CDR3 contains 16 residues. The ends were cut back, 1 base at V and 1 base at J, with 12 bases in the middle. Germline CDR1 is LGHNA and CDR2 is YSLEER. The CDR3 sequence is CASSQGKGHGTDTQYF. CDR3 bases: TGCGCCAGCAGCCAAGGGAAGGGACACGGCACAGATACGCAGTATTTT.

This chain uses TRBV29-1 with TRBJ1-2; D not resolved. V lost 4 bases, J lost 4 bases, and 7 bases lay in between. Looked up from germline, CDR1 is SQVTM and CDR2 is ANQGSEA. This CDR3 spans 11 amino acids. CDR3 in DNA: TGCAGCGTTGGAGACGGCTATGGCTACACCTTC. Protein sequence: CSVGDGYGYTF.

The V and J genes are TRBV30 and TRBJ1-1; D might be TRBD1 (5 bases). Germline V CDR1 and CDR2: GTSNPN, SVGIG (reference sequence). The CDR3 spans 15 residues. Trimming stripped 3 bases from V and 0 bases from J, with 14 bases between. Here the CDR3 DNA reads TGTGCCTGGAGAGTTGGGGCAGCCTTGAACACTGAAGCTTTCTTT. Protein product: CAWRVGAALNTEAFF.

This chain uses TRBV2 with TRBJ2-1; 8 bases are a match to TRBD2. The V gene's germline CDR1 is SNHLY and CDR2 FYNNEI. The junction had 12 bases not matched to a gene; V was cut back by 6 bases and J by 5 bases. This CDR3 contains 16 residues. The CDR3, as DNA: TGTGCCAGCAGCCCACTCACTAGCGGACCAGACAATGAGCAGTTCTTC. Residues: CASSPLTSGPDNEQFF.

The rearrangement links TRBV4-2 to TRBJ1-1; D may be TRBD1 (6 bases). CDR1 and CDR2 from the germline V gene are LGHNA and YNFKEQ. This CDR3 spans 13 amino acids. With 0 bases removed from V and 4 bases from J, the gap between germline ends came to 6 bases. Written as DNA, the CDR3 is TGTGCCAGCAGCCAAGAACAGGGCACTGAAGCTTTCTTT. It codes for CASSQEQGTEAFF.

The chain recombines TRBV30 with TRBJ2-3; a weak D match, TRBD2 (6 bases). The V and J ends lost 2 bases and 0 bases respectively, with 12 bases between them. This CDR3 is built from 15 residues. Germline V CDR1 and CDR2: GTSNPN, SVGIG (reference sequence). Here the CDR3 DNA reads TGTGCCTGGAGTCGCGGGGCGGGTAGCACAGATACGCAGTATTTT. This encodes CAWSRGAGSTDTQYF.

The rearrangement links TRBV2 to TRBJ2-7; a weak D match, TRBD2 (6 bases). V dropped 3 bases and J dropped 7 bases, with 16 bases sitting between them. The CDR3 has 14 residues. Germline loops: CDR1 SNHLY, CDR2 FYNNEI. The CDR3 nucleotides read TGTGCCAGCAGTGACCCGACAGCGGCGGGGGAGCAGTACTTC. It specifies CASSDPTAAGEQYF.

This chain connects TRBV30 to TRBJ1-1, with 7 positions matching TRBD1. With 4 bases clipped from V and 0 bases from J, the junction kept 5 bases outside the gene matches. The CDR3 contains 14 residues. CDR1 is GTSNPN and CDR2 is SVGIG in the germline V gene (reference sequence). In DNA form, the CDR3 reads TGTGCCTGGAAACCGGACAGGTTGAACACTGAAGCTTTCTTT. Amino acids: CAWKPDRLNTEAFF.

The chain recombines TRBV7-3 with TRBJ1-1; the D is unclear. Germline V gene data show CDR1 as SGHTA and CDR2 as FQGTGA. V gave up 2 bases and J gave up 1 base, with 8 bases separating them. CDR3 length: 14 residues. CDR3 loop: CASSLLGTNTEAFF. The CDR3 nucleotides are TGTGCCAGCAGCTTATTGGGCACGAACACTGAAGCTTTCTTT. Based on the CDR3 plus reference TRBV7-3 and TRBJ1-1, the full variable domain is GAGVSQTPSNKVTEKGKYVELRCDPISGHTALYWYRQSLGQGPEFLIYFQGTGAADDSGLPNDRFFAVRPEGSVSTLKIQRTERGDSAVYLCASSLLGTNTEAFFGQGTRLTVV.

This clone occurred a few times. The CDR3 spells CASHLAGTEAFF. Written as DNA, the CDR3 is TGTGCCAGCCACCTTGCGGGCACTGAAGCTTTCTTT. The chain couples TRBV28 to TRBJ1-1; D remains unclear. The germline V gene has CDR1 MDHEN and CDR2 SYDVKM. Trimming took 8 bases from V and 4 from J, leaving 11 bases between them. The length of the CDR3 is 12 residues. Complete variable domain (other parts from reference TRBV28 and TRBJ1-1): DVKVTQSSRYLVKRTGEKVFLECVQDMDHENMFWYRQDPGLGLRLIYFSYDVKMKEKGDIPEGYSVSREKKERFSLILESASTNQTSMYLCASHLAGTEAFFGQGTRLTVV.

The rearrangement links TRBV15 to TRBJ2-2; no clear D gene. The CDR3 sequence is 15 residues long. CDR1 is LNHNV and CDR2 is YYDKDF in the germline V gene (reference sequence). V dropped 5 bases and J dropped 0 bases, with 10 bases sitting between them. This CDR3 reads CATSLTYANTGELFF. The CDR3 DNA follows: TGTGCCACCAGCTTGACATACGCGAACACCGGGGAGCTGTTTTTT.

The CDR3 DNA reads TGCAGTGCTAGTACGCCAGGGGGGCAGCCCCAGCATTTT. As protein: CSASTPGGQPQHF. The rearrangement uses TRBV20-1 and TRBJ1-5, with 7 bases fitting TRBD1. Losses at the gene ends were 3 bases for V and 7 bases for J; bases not matched to a gene: 6. The CDR3 is 13 residues long. The germline V gene encodes CDR1 DFQATT and CDR2 SNEGSKA (reference sequence).

Points on this clone: One junction end does not reproduce the germline sequence, and a read error may be involved. This chain links TRBV2 with TRBJ1-3; D is undetermined. The germline CDR1 and CDR2 sequences are SNHLY and FYNNEI. The CDR3 is made up of 13 amino acids. CDR3 sequence (DNA): TGTGCCACCAGTCAATTCTCTGGAAACACCATATATTTT. It codes for CATSQFSGNTIYF.

This clone has only a few counts. V gene TRBV19 combines with J gene TRBJ1-4; no definite D call. V shed 4 bases and J shed 5 bases, with 14 bases lying between them. The germline gives CDR1 LNHDA, CDR2 SQIVND (reference sequence). The CDR3 runs to 15 residues. The CDR3: CASSSQASWNEKLFF. The CDR3 region has the DNA TGTGCCAGTAGTAGCCAGGCAAGCTGGAATGAAAAACTGTTTTTT. Looking up the rest from reference TRBV19 and TRBJ1-4 gives the full variable domain: DGGITQSPKYLFRKEGQNVTLSCEQNLNHDAMYWYRQDPGQGLRLIYYSQIVNDFQKGDIAEGYSVSREKKESFPLTVTSAQKNPTAFYLCASSSQASWNEKLFFGSGTQLSVL.

The chain links TRBV6-1 to TRBJ1-5; a possible D gene is TRBD1 (5 bases). CDR3 size: 16 residues. Germline CDR1 is MNHNS and CDR2 is SASEGT. The V end was cut by 2 bases, the J end by 1 base, with 12 bases between. The CDR3 DNA reads TGTGCCAGCAGTGAATTCAGGGCTGGGAGCAATCAGCCCCAGCATTTT. This encodes CASSEFRAGSNQPQHF.

In its sample, this clone was seen once. The gene calls are TRBV9 and TRBJ2-2; D gene uncertain. The length of the CDR3 is 14 residues. The germline CDR1 and CDR2 sequences are SGDLS and YYNGEE. Trimming shortened V by 0 bases and J by 5 bases, and 8 bases separated the two germline ends. The CDR3 DNA follows: TGTGCCAGCAGCGTAGTGGCTAGTACCGGGGAGCTGTTTTTT. It encodes CASSVVASTGELFF.

The chain employs TRBV6-2 or TRBV6-3 and TRBJ1-2, with D perhaps matching TRBD1 (5 bases). Germline CDR1 and CDR2: MNHEY and SVGEGT. V lost 3 bases, J lost 2 bases, and 10 bases lay in between. This CDR3 spans 14 amino acids. The CDR3 sequence is CASSYARANYGYTF. Written as DNA, the CDR3 is TGTGCCAGCAGTTATGCCAGGGCGAACTATGGCTACACCTTC.

The rearrangement uses TRBV2 and TRBJ2-3, with 12 nucleotides matching TRBD2. The V gene's germline CDR1 is SNHLY and CDR2 FYNNEI. The trim removed 6 bases at V and 7 bases at J, leaving 11 bases unmatched. The CDR3 is 16 amino acids. CDR3 coding DNA: TGTGCCAGCAGAGATACTAGCGGGGGGTTGAGAAATACGCAGTATTTT. Translation gives CASRDTSGGLRNTQYF. The whole variable domain, remainder taken from reference TRBV2 and TRBJ2-3, is EPEVTQTPSHQVTQMGQEVILRCVPISNHLYFYWYRQILGQKVEFLVSFYNNEISEKSEIFDDQFSVERPDGSNFTLKIRSTKLEDSAMYFCASRDTSGGLRNTQYFGPGTRLTVL.

V and J are TRBV7-9 and TRBJ2-3; D might be TRBD1 (5 bases). Germline CDR1 is SEHNR and CDR2 is FQNEAQ (reference sequence). Trimming cost V 0 bases and J 4 bases, with 11 bases left between them. This CDR3 contains 15 residues. The CDR3 reads CASSLASGLADTQYF. CDR3 nucleotides: TGTGCCAGCAGCTTAGCTTCAGGGTTGGCAGATACGCAGTATTTT.

The V and J genes are TRBV28 and TRBJ1-2; D unresolved. The V end lost 4 bases, the J end lost 3 bases, and 9 bases lay between the germline ends. This CDR3 comprises 13 residues. Germline CDR1 and CDR2: MDHEN and SYDVKM. CDR3: CASSSHTYYGYTF. The DNA for the CDR3 is TGTGCCAGCAGTTCCCACACCTACTATGGCTACACCTTC.

The J gene is TRBJ2-2, the V gene TRBV5-1; tentatively, D is TRBD1 (6 bases). Deletions cut 4 bases from V and 2 bases from J, with 12 bases between. The germline V gene encodes CDR1 SGHRS and CDR2 YFSETQ. This CDR3 is 15 amino acids long. The CDR3 nucleotides read TGCGCCAGCAGCCAACGGACAGAAAACACCGGGGAGCTGTTTTTT. It yields the protein CASSQRTENTGELFF. Full variable domain (rest looked up from reference TRBV5-1 and TRBJ2-2): KAGVTQTPRYLIKTRGQQVTLSCSPISGHRSVSWYQQTPGQGLQFLFEYFSETQRNKGNFPGRFSGRQFSNSRSEMNVSTLELGDSALYLCASSQRTENTGELFFGEGSRLTVL.

V usage is TRBV3-1 (or the pseudogene TRBV3-2) and J usage is TRBJ1-3; D uncertain. CDR3 length equals 15 residues. CDR1 LGHDT and CDR2 YNNKEL come from the germline V gene (reference sequence). V was shortened by 1 base and J by 0 bases, with 7 bases between the two germline ends. CDR3 loop: CASSQVRLSGNTIYF. For the CDR3, the DNA is TGTGCCAGCAGCCAAGTGAGACTCTCTGGAAACACCATATATTTT.

Comments on this clone: Given a much more abundant clone one base away, this may be a read error. V gene TRBV5-6 combines with J gene TRBJ2-7; unclear D gene. Trimming cost V 5 bases and J 6 bases, with 9 bases left between them. Germline V lookup: CDR1 SGHDT, CDR2 YYEEEE. The length of the CDR3 is 11 residues. Here the CDR3 reads CASSLKREQYF. The CDR3 coding sequence is TGTGCCAGCAGTTTAAAGCGCGAGCAGTACTTC. Supplemented by reference TRBV5-6 and TRBJ2-7, the full variable domain reads DAGVTQSPTHLIKTRGQQVTLRCSPKSGHDTVSWYQQALGQGPQFIFQYYEEEERQRGNFPDRFSGHQFPNYSSELNVNALLLGDSALYLCASSLKREQYFGPGTRLTVT.

The rearrangement joins TRBV28 to TRBJ2-7; D is perhaps TRBD1 (7 bases). Trimming shortened V by 6 bases and J by 1 base, and 19 bases separated the two germline ends. The CDR3 consists of 16 residues. Germline V gives CDR1 MDHEN, CDR2 SYDVKM. The CDR3 DNA reads TGTGCCAGCAGCCAAGGGACAGTCGGGGGTTCCTACGAGCAGTACTTC. The encoded protein is CASSQGTVGGSYEQYF.